The 17 T cell receptor beta chains in this list originate from one sample, sequenced in a study of blood T cell repertoires in COVID-19. Method: immunoSEQ multiplex PCR; TCRdb's copy keeps in-frame clones and lacks some. The sample holds about 220,000 clones, 82% seen once. Sequencing was performed on PBMCs or T cells enriched from blood (not recorded which). These receptors were taken from a woman in her sixties or seventies who had recovered from COVID-19.

J is TRBJ2-1 and V is TRBV6-2 or TRBV6-3; D is unresolved. The CDR3 extends over 12 amino acids. Trimming took 5 bases from V and 4 from J, leaving 6 bases between them. The germline gives CDR1 MNHEY, CDR2 SVGEGT. CDR3 DNA: TGTGCCAGCAGTCCCGGTTACAATGAGCAGTTCTTC. Translation: CASSPGYNEQFF.

V is TRBV25-1 and J is TRBJ1-2; TRBD1 might be the D (6 bases). Trimming removed 5 bases at V and 0 bases at J, with 13 bases between. The CDR3 runs to 15 residues. Germline values: CDR1 MGHDK, CDR2 SYGVNS. The CDR3 bases are TGTGCCAGCAGTAGAAATACAGGGTCTAACTATGGCTACACCTTC. Its protein product is CASSRNTGSNYGYTF.

The CDR3 sequence: CASSLAGLGGANEKLFF. CDR3 bases: TGTGCCAGCAGCTTAGCCGGTTTGGGAGGGGCTAATGAAAAACTGTTTTTT. The chain joins TRBV7-9 to TRBJ1-4; D may be TRBD1 (5 bases). CDR1 SEHNR and CDR2 FQNEAQ come from the germline V gene (reference sequence). The CDR3 totals 17 residues. The ends were cut back, 0 bases at V and 3 bases at J, with 14 bases in the middle.

This clone was seen a handful of times. The rearrangement uses TRBV25-1 and TRBJ1-2, with D possibly TRBD1 on 5 matching bases. Germline V CDR1 and CDR2: MGHDK, SYGVNS. V was trimmed by 7 bases and J by 5 bases, leaving 17 bases between them. This CDR3 comprises 14 residues. The CDR3 nucleotides are TGTGCCAGCACCGGAGAGCCCAGGGCGTATGGCTACACCTTC. Amino acids: CASTGEPRAYGYTF.

This chain links TRBV13 with TRBJ2-1; perhaps TRBD1 as D (6 bases). V lost 4 bases and J lost 7, with 23 bases in between. In germline, CDR1 is PRHDT, CDR2 FYEKMQ (reference sequence). The CDR3 is 17 residues long. The CDR3 here is CASSSTLSGTQRNEQFF. As DNA, the CDR3 is TGTGCCAGCAGCTCAACTCTATCCGGGACACAACGAAATGAGCAGTTCTTC.

DNA for the CDR3: TGTGCCACCTCGAGGGGGGGCCCAACTAATGAAAAACTGTTTTTT. Translation gives CATSRGGPTNEKLFF. The chain combines TRBV27 with TRBJ1-4, with a possible D match to TRBD1 (6 bases). V lost 10 bases, J lost 0 bases, and 15 bases lay in between. The CDR3 has 15 amino acids. CDR1 and CDR2 from the germline V gene are MNHEY and SMNVEV (reference sequence).

V usage is TRBV7-2 and J usage is TRBJ2-7; 9 bases align to TRBD1. The CDR3 runs to 16 residues. Per germline, CDR1 SGHTA and CDR2 FQGNSA. V shed 0 bases, J shed 5 bases, and the junction held 8 bases outside the gene matches. CDR3: CASSLASPGQGNEQYF. Here the CDR3 DNA reads TGTGCCAGCAGCTTAGCGAGTCCGGGACAGGGCAACGAGCAGTACTTC.

The chain links TRBV19 to TRBJ2-5; TRBD2 matches 7 bases. CDR1 is LNHDA, CDR2 SQIVND, per germline (reference sequence). This CDR3 has 14 amino acids. After removal of 4 bases from V and 2 bases from J, the junction contained 4 bases not matched to a gene. CDR3 sequence: CASSSAGGQETQYF. The CDR3 DNA reads TGTGCCAGTAGTAGCGCCGGGGGGCAAGAGACCCAGTACTTC.

The rearrangement links TRBV10-2 to TRBJ2-1, with D perhaps TRBD2 (6 bases). The CDR3 runs 17 residues. Germline CDR1 is WSHSY and CDR2 is SAAADI. V was pared by 6 bases and J by 3 bases, with 21 bases between. The CDR3 coding sequence is TGCGCCAGCAGCTTCGGACCGGGGGTAGCAGACTACAATGAGCAGTTCTTC. Encoded protein: CASSFGPGVADYNEQFF.

The chain has TRBV19 and TRBJ1-1; D unresolved. V lost 3 bases and J 0 bases, leaving 11 bases between the germline ends. The CDR3 contains 15 residues. CDR1 is LNHDA and CDR2 is SQIVND in the germline V gene (reference sequence). The CDR3 region is CASSMKGAVNTEAFF. DNA for the CDR3: TGTGCCAGTAGTATGAAAGGTGCGGTGAACACTGAAGCTTTCTTT.

This chain joins TRBV3-1 (or the pseudogene TRBV3-2) and TRBJ2-1; D uncertain. Per the germline V gene, CDR1 is LGHDT and CDR2 is YNNKEL (reference sequence). This CDR3 comprises 16 residues. Deletions cut 1 base from V and 4 bases from J, with 14 bases between. The CDR3 loop reads CASSQGVPPSYNEQFF. The CDR3 DNA follows: TGTGCCAGCAGCCAAGGCGTCCCCCCCTCTTACAATGAGCAGTTCTTC.

This rearrangement joins TRBV4-2 to TRBJ1-5; tentatively, D is TRBD1 (5 bases). The CDR3 extends over 15 amino acids. V was pared by 4 bases and J by 0 bases, with 10 bases between. Germline V lookup: CDR1 LGHNA, CDR2 YNFKEQ. CDR3 DNA sequence: TGTGCCAGCAGCCCGACAGTGTATAGCAATCAGCCCCAGCATTTT. This gives the protein CASSPTVYSNQPQHF.

V gene TRBV7-9 combines with J gene TRBJ1-2; D is unclear. CDR3 length equals 12 residues. Germline V gene data show CDR1 as SEHNR and CDR2 as FQNEAQ (reference sequence). V lost 3 bases and J lost 3, with 5 bases in between. DNA for the CDR3: TGTGCCAGCAGCTTTGACTACTATGGCTACACCTTC. Translating it yields CASSFDYYGYTF.

V and J are TRBV12-5 and TRBJ2-1; 10 positions agree with TRBD1. V was clipped by 5 bases and J by 4 bases; unmatched bases: 5. The CDR3 covers 15 residues. Looked up from germline, CDR1 is LGHNT and CDR2 is FRNRAP. Here the CDR3 DNA reads TGTGCTAGTGGTCCGCCGGGACAGGGGTACAATGAGCAGTTCTTC. Translated: CASGPPGQGYNEQFF.

V and J are TRBV12-5 and TRBJ2-2; D perhaps matches TRBD1 (6 bases). The germline gives CDR1 LGHNT, CDR2 FRNRAP. This CDR3 has 18 amino acids. Trimming shortened V by 6 bases and J by 7 bases, and 27 bases separated the two germline ends. CDR3 nucleotide sequence: TGTGCTAGTGGCCCGACCCTCCGGGACAAATATTCGGGCGGGGAGCTGTTTTTT. Its translation: CASGPTLRDKYSGGELFF.

This clone was picked up one time. The V gene is TRBV4-3, the J gene TRBJ1-6; unclear D gene. This CDR3 is 12 amino acids long. V lost 3 bases, J lost 8 bases, and 5 bases lay in between. The germline V gene has CDR1 LGHNA and CDR2 YSLEER. The CDR3: CASSHLDSPLHF. The CDR3 DNA reads as TGCGCCAGCAGCCACTTAGATTCACCCCTCCACTTT.

This clone has only one observation. J is TRBJ1-5 and V is TRBV11-2; 7 bases map to TRBD1. This CDR3 is built from 14 residues. With 5 bases clipped from V and 7 bases from J, the junction kept 8 bases outside the gene matches. The germline V gene encodes CDR1 SGHAT and CDR2 FQNNGV. The CDR3 DNA is TGTGCCAGCAGCCCAGACAGGGTAGGACAGCCCCAGCATTTT. This gives the protein CASSPDRVGQPQHF.